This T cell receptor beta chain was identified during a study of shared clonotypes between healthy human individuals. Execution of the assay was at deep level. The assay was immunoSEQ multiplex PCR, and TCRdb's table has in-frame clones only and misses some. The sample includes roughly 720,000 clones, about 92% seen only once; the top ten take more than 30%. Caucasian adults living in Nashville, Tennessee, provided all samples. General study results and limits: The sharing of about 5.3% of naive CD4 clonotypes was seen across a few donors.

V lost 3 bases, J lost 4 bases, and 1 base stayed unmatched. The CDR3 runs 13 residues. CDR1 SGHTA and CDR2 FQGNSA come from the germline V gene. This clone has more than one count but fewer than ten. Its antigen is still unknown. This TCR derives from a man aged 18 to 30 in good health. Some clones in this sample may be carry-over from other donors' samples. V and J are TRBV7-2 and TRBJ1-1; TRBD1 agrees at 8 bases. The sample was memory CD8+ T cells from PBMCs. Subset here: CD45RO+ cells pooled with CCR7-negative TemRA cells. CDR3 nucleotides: TGTGCCAGCAGCTTCAGGGGGCCCACTGAAGCTTTCTTT. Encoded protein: CASSFRGPTEAFF. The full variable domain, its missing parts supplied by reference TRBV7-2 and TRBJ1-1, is GAGVSQSPSNKVTEKGKDVELRCDPISGHTALYWYRQSLGQGLEFLIYFQGNSAPDKSGLPSDRFSAERTGGSVSTLTIQRTQQEDSAVYLCASSFRGPTEAFFGQGTRLTVV.